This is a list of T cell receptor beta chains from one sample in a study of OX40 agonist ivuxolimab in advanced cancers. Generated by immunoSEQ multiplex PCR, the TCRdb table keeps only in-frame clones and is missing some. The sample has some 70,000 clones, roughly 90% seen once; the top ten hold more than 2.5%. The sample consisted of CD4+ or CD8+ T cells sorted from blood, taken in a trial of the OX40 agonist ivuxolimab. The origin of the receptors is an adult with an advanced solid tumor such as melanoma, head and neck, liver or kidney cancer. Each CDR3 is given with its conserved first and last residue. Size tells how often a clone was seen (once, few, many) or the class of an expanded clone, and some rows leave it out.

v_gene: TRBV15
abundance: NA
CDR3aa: CATSRDLGRNQPQHF

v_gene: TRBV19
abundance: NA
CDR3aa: CASSFQQGNQPQHF

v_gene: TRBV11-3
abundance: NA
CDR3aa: CASSFRGGTDTQYF

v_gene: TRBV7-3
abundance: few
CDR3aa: CASSPSGGAGYGYTF

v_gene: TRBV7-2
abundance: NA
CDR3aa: CASSLASGGRPPLHF

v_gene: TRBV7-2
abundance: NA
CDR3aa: CASSPQVSQETQYF

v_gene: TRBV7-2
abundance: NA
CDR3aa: CASSLGATPGNTIYF

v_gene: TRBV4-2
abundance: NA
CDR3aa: CASSQGQGRESLHF

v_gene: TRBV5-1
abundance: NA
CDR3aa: CASRPGGGRDEQFF

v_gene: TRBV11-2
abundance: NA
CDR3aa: CASSLGSYRSRGANSPLHF

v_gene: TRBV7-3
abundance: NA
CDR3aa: CASSWGRYNEQFF

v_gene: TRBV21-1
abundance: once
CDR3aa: CASSKGHLSGANVLTF

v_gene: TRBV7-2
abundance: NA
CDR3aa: CASSLPGLSTDTQYF

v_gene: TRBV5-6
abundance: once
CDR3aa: CASSSGTTLNTGELFF

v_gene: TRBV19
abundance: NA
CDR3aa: CASSIQGLGEQFF

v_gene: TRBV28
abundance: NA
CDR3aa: CASSLGVTEAFF

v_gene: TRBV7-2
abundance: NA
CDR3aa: CASSLALGAANGKLFF

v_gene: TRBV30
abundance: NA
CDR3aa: CAWSGGAEAFF

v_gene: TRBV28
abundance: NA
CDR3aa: CASRGSDRRSGNTIYF

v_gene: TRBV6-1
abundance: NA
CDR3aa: CASRGTETFTDTQYF

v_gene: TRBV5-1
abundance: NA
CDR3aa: CASSPTLGGYEQYF

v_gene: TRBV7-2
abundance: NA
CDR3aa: CASSSLGTSGAETQYF

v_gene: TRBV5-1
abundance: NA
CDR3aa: CASSLSPDLFEKLFF

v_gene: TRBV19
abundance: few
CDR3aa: CASKDRGDQPQHF

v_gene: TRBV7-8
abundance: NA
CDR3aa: CASSLERGGINYGYTF

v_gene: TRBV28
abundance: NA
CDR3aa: CASSPGTGGDGYTF

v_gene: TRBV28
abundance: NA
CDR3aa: CASSHPAGTGPFF

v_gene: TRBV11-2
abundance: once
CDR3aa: CASSLNLGGTDTQYF

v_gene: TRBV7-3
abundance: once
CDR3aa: CASSFRGADTQYF

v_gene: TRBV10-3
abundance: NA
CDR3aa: CATGEPGNSPLHF

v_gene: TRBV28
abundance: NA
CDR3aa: CASRPLTGISIANYGYTF

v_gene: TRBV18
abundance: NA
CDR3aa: CASSPLETYGYTF

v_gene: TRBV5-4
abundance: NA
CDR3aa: CASSLEQGFNEQFF

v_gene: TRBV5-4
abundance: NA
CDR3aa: CASSPGTGPPETQYF

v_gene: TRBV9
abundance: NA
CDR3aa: CASSTLSRGDTEAFF

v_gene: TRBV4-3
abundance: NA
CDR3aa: CASSQAGANSYNEQFF

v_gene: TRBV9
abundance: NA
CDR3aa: CASSVQAGTAFTDTQYF

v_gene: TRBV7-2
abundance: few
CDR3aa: CASSSQGAGIYEQYF

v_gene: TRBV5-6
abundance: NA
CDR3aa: CASSLKGEKYF

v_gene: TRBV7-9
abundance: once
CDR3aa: CASSSSGGVYNEQFF

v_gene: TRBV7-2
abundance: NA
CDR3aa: CASSLDRSNIQYF

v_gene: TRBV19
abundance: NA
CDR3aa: CASSVQGARGNTIYF

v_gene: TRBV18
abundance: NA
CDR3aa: CASSPLARGPYNEQFF

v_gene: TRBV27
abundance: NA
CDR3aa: CASSLQPFSYEQYF

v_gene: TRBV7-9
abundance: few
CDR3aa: CASSSGGGWNTEAFF

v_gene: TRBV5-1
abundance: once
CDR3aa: CASSLEGQNTEAFF